A single sample is the source of the 9 T cell receptor beta chains below, sequenced in a study of blood T cells in healthy people across ages. Together with a sample-barcoded 5' primer, a J-beta primer mix was included in a second PCR lasting about 7 to 11 cycles. TCRdb used MiXCR to reprocess the 5' RACE reads, holding one entry per CDR3 protein. The sample holds 540,000 or so distinct CDR3 sequences, around half seen once. The sequenced sample consisted of blood. The receptors originated from a man older than 75 in good health.

This chain links TRBV11-2 with TRBJ2-6; TRBD1 aligns across 8 bases. This CDR3 has 21 amino acids. Germline values: CDR1 SGHAT, CDR2 FQNNGV. Losses at the gene ends were 5 bases for V and 2 bases for J; bases not matched to a gene: 20. CDR3 protein: CASSLRSGPETGATGANVLTF. In DNA form, the CDR3 reads TGTGCCAGCAGCCTAAGAAGTGGGCCCGAGACAGGGGCGACTGGGGCCAACGTCCTGACTTTC.

This clonotype has more than one count but fewer than ten. J is TRBJ1-2 and V is TRBV20-1; D remains ambiguous. Germline CDR1 and CDR2: DFQATT and SNEGSKA (reference sequence). This CDR3 comprises 12 residues. V shed 6 bases and J shed 0 bases, with 8 bases lying between them. CDR3 in amino acids: CSAGGPNYGYTF. Here the CDR3 DNA reads TGCAGTGCCGGCGGGCCTAACTATGGCTACACCTTC.

In its sample, this clonotype was seen a few times. The V and J genes are TRBV20-1 and TRBJ2-1, with no clear D. The CDR3 spans 13 residues. V shed 6 bases and J shed 0 bases, with 9 bases lying between them. Germline CDR1 and CDR2: DFQATT and SNEGSKA (reference sequence). In DNA form, the CDR3 reads TGCAGTGCCTCACCGAGCTCCTACAATGAGCAGTTCTTC. It specifies CSASPSSYNEQFF.

The V gene is TRBV20-1, the J gene TRBJ1-1, with 9 bases aligning to TRBD1. J gave up 11 bases and V 3 bases, and 13 bases lay outside the gene matches. The CDR3 spans 14 residues. CDR1 is DFQATT and CDR2 is SNEGSKA in the germline V gene (reference sequence). The CDR3 DNA reads TGCAGTGCTAGGCAGACAGGGGGAACAGATAGGGCTTTCTTT. Encoded protein: CSARQTGGTDRAFF.

The rearrangement uses TRBV7-8 and TRBJ1-2; the match to TRBD1 covers 10 bases. CDR1 and CDR2 from the germline V gene are SGHVS and FQNEAQ. V lost 1 base, J lost 8 bases, and 10 bases stayed unmatched. The CDR3 extends over 16 amino acids. CDR3 DNA: TGTGCCAGCAGCTTAGGGTTACCGGGACAGGGGAGAGGCTACACCTTC. This gives the protein CASSLGLPGQGRGYTF.

This clonotype was counted at least ten times. V and J are TRBV6-5 and TRBJ2-3; 7 nucleotides agree with TRBD1. The CDR3 loop spans 14 amino acids. Germline CDR1 and CDR2: MNHEY and SVGAGI. The V segment lost 6 bases and the J segment 2 bases; nucleotides outside the gene matches: 5. In DNA, the CDR3 is TGTGCCAGCAGACCCGGGACAGTCACAGATACGCAGTATTTT. Its protein is CASRPGTVTDTQYF.

The sample holds a few counts of this clonotype. The chain joins TRBV6-2 or TRBV6-3 to TRBJ2-1; 9 nucleotides align to TRBD2. This CDR3 has 16 residues. J lost 3 bases, V lost 0 bases, and 3 bases had no gene match. CDR1 and CDR2 from the germline V gene are MNHEY and SVGEGT. CDR3 loop: CASSYSGGRDYNEQFF. CDR3 sequence (DNA): TGTGCCAGCAGTTACTCGGGCGGGAGGGACTACAATGAGCAGTTCTTC.

This clonotype appeared once. The chain links TRBV4-1 to TRBJ2-5; 10 positions match TRBD2. Per the germline V gene, CDR1 is MGHRA and CDR2 is YSYEKL. The CDR3 runs to 16 residues. After removal of 3 bases from V and 11 bases from J, the junction contained 15 bases not matched to a gene. Written as DNA, the CDR3 is TGCGCCAGCAGCCACGCACTAGCGGGGACGAACAATGAGCAGTACTTC. Translated: CASSHALAGTNNEQYF.

This chain connects TRBV15 to TRBJ2-1; no clear D. Germline assignment: CDR1 LNHNV and CDR2 YYDKDF (reference sequence). This CDR3 contains 13 residues. Trimming pared 0 bases from V and 6 bases from J, leaving 6 bases between. The CDR3 DNA follows: TGTGCCACCAGCAGAGATAGGGTCAATGAGCAGTTCTTC. This sequence encodes CATSRDRVNEQFF.